Below, one TCR beta chain is given with its context. The sample comes from a study of sequential checkpoint blockade in melanoma. Study details: First-line arms were nivolumab then ipilimumab, or the reverse, randomized 1:1.

Treatment in this sample: randomized to nivolumab then ipilimumab (arm A) or the reverse (arm B). Repertoires were generated with immunoSEQ multiplex PCR, while TCRdb's copy carries only in-frame clones and drops some. The table records under 40,000 clones, roughly 88% of them present only once. The CDR3 loop spans 15 amino acids. V trimming: 0 bases; J trimming: 1 base; junction bases outside the gene matches: 3. In germline, CDR1 is SGDLS, CDR2 YYNGEE. The sequence came from a human donor with melanoma. J is TRBJ2-5 and V is TRBV9; 7 bases are a match to TRBD1. The starting material was CD8+ T cells sorted from blood (inferred from file names), obtained from a patient given nivolumab and ipilimumab in sequence. The CDR3 loop reads CASSVAGTAQETQYF. CDR3 bases: TGTGCCAGCAGCGTAGCTGGGACAGCCCAAGAGACCCAGTACTTC.